The next 14 T cell receptor beta chains were all read from a single sample in a study of identical twins. TCRdb re-called the 5' RACE reads with MiXCR, one entry per CDR3 protein. This table has just over 500,000 distinct CDR3 sequences, less than 25% appearing once. This sample was also put to use in a study of T cells expressing NK-cell markers.

Sample: CD4+ T cells sorted from blood. Receptors were obtained from a woman between 18 and 29 years old in good health.

There are many counts of this clonotype. The rearrangement joins TRBV10-2 to TRBJ2-3; D is unresolved. Germline V gene data show CDR1 as WSHSY and CDR2 as SAAADI. V was clipped by 5 bases and J by 0 bases, with 12 bases between them. This CDR3 comprises 15 residues. The CDR3 protein is CASSQTQASTDTQYF. CDR3 sequence (DNA): TGCGCCAGCAGTCAGACCCAAGCTAGCACAGATACGCAGTATTTT.

This clonotype was observed a few times. The rearrangement links TRBV3-1 to TRBJ2-1; D is uncertain. Between the trimmed V and J ends, which lost 2 bases and 13 bases, there was a span of 15 bases. CDR3 length equals 13 residues. Germline V gene data show CDR1 as LGHDT and CDR2 as YNNKEL (reference sequence). The chain's CDR3 is CASSQFIQDPQFF. The CDR3 DNA follows: TGTGCCAGCAGCCAATTCATCCAGGACCCCCAGTTCTTC.

This clonotype was recorded at least ten times. This chain uses TRBV12-3 or TRBV12-4 with TRBJ2-5, with 9 bases fitting TRBD2. Germline trimming cut 3 bases from V and 5 bases from J; bases unmatched to any gene: 7. CDR3 length: 15 residues. The CDR3, as DNA: TGTGCCAGCAGTTTTGGCGGGAGGGCCTGGGAGACCCAGTACTTC. Translating gives CASSFGGRAWETQYF.

This clonotype was recorded a few times. The V gene is TRBV11-2, the J gene TRBJ1-1; D not resolved. This CDR3 comprises 13 residues. CDR1 is SGHAT, CDR2 FQNNGV, per germline. Trimming pared 5 bases from V and 2 bases from J, leaving 9 bases between. CDR3 in amino acids: CASSRTHNTEAFF. In nucleotides, the CDR3 is TGTGCCAGCAGCCGTACACACAACACTGAAGCTTTCTTT.

This clonotype was observed at least ten times. The chain carries TRBV6-2 or TRBV6-3 and TRBJ2-1; tentatively, D is TRBD1 (5 bases). Per the germline V gene, CDR1 is MNHEY and CDR2 is SVGEGT. The ends were cut back, 1 base at V and 3 bases at J, with 7 bases in the middle. The CDR3 is 14 amino acids. For the CDR3, the DNA is TGTGCCAGCAGTTACTTCCAGGGCTACAATGAGCAGTTCTTC. Its protein is CASSYFQGYNEQFF.

The table lists this clonotype with a few counts. J is TRBJ2-1 and V is TRBV20-1; D is unclear. Trimming pared 1 base from V and 8 bases from J, leaving 21 bases between. From germline, CDR1 is DFQATT and CDR2 SNEGSKA (reference sequence). The CDR3 sequence is 16 residues long. The CDR3 reads CSARGLATPLRDEQFF. The CDR3 region has the DNA TGCAGTGCTAGAGGTCTCGCGACTCCCCTACGCGATGAGCAGTTCTTC.

This clonotype was observed a few times. This chain uses TRBV12-3 or TRBV12-4 with TRBJ1-5, with 7 nucleotides matching TRBD1. Losses at the gene ends were 6 bases for V and 6 bases for J; bases not matched to a gene: 5. The CDR3 contains 13 residues. The CDR3 spells CASSLQGTQPQHF. The CDR3, as DNA: TGTGCCAGCAGCCTACAGGGGACTCAGCCCCAGCATTTT.

The CDR3 coding sequence is TGCAGTGCTAACGACCTTCAGGGGACTGAGCAGTTCTTC. Protein: CSANDLQGTEQFF. V is TRBV20-1 and J is TRBJ2-1; D might be TRBD1 (6 bases). Germline lookup yields CDR1 DFQATT and CDR2 SNEGSKA (reference sequence). This CDR3 comprises 13 residues. Trimming stripped 4 bases from V and 9 bases from J, with 16 bases between.

This chain uses TRBV5-1 with TRBJ2-7; 14 bases are shared with TRBD2. CDR1 SGHRS and CDR2 YFSETQ come from the germline V gene. This CDR3 region has 15 residues. V lost 5 bases and J lost 6; bases outside the gene matches: 7. The CDR3 nucleotides are TGCGCCAGCAGTACGGGACTAGCGGGAGTCGGCGAGCAGTACTTC. This sequence encodes CASSTGLAGVGEQYF.

The chain is built from TRBV3-1 and TRBJ1-1; a possible D gene is TRBD1 (5 bases). Germline loops: CDR1 LGHDT, CDR2 YNNKEL (reference sequence). This CDR3 contains 17 residues. Trimming took 3 bases from V and 4 from J, leaving 21 bases between them. The CDR3 region is CASSQRPEKGWATEAFF. Written as DNA, the CDR3 is TGTGCCAGCAGCCAGCGACCAGAGAAGGGGTGGGCCACTGAAGCTTTCTTT.

In its sample, this clonotype was seen a few times. The rearrangement links TRBV20-1 to TRBJ2-7; 7 nucleotides line up with TRBD2. Germline CDR1 and CDR2: DFQATT and SNEGSKA (reference sequence). The CDR3 runs to 13 residues. Trimming cost V 5 bases and J 5 bases; bases outside gene matches: 9. Written as DNA, the CDR3 is TGCAGTGCTCAACCAGCGGGATACCACGAGCAGTACTTC. Encoded protein: CSAQPAGYHEQYF.

There are many counts of this clonotype. V gene TRBV7-2 combines with J gene TRBJ2-3; 7 bases are a match to TRBD1. The CDR3 is made up of 15 amino acids. Unmatched junction bases numbered 7, after V lost 4 bases and J lost 3 bases. Per germline, CDR1 SGHTA and CDR2 FQGNSA. CDR3 protein: CASSSTGILTDTQYF. The CDR3 DNA reads TGTGCCAGCAGCTCGACAGGGATCTTGACAGATACGCAGTATTTT.

V gene TRBV20-1 combines with J gene TRBJ2-7; TRBD2 aligns across 14 bases. CDR3 length equals 18 residues. Trimming at V came to 0 bases and at J to 2 bases, leaving 9 bases not matched to a gene. Germline V CDR1 and CDR2: DFQATT, SNEGSKA (reference sequence). DNA of the CDR3: TGCAGTGCTAGAGATCTGACTAGCGGGAGGGCTTCCCCCTACGAGCAGTACTTC. This encodes CSARDLTSGRASPYEQYF.

This clonotype was detected only a few times. This rearrangement joins TRBV10-3 to TRBJ2-3, with 8 bases matching TRBD1. The germline CDR1 and CDR2 sequences are ENHRY and SYGVKD. The CDR3 covers 17 residues. Trimming removed 6 bases from V and 2 bases from J; junction bases left unmatched: 13. Here the CDR3 reads CAIRAHQGAAITDTQYF. The CDR3 nucleotides read TGTGCCATCAGGGCCCACCAGGGGGCGGCCATCACAGATACGCAGTATTTT.